The sequence of this T cell receptor (beta chain) was determined in a study of CD8 T cells in Susac syndrome. Notes on this clonotype: Its antigen is unidentified.

Reverse transcription of 0.5 to 1 ug RNA used random hexamers. Amplification of TCR beta CDR3 was carried out by immunoSEQ multiplex PCR, which covered 54 Vbeta and 13 Jbeta segments. TCRdb reanalysed the immunoSEQ multiplex PCR reads using MiXCR and keeps one entry per CDR3 protein. The table includes about 290,000 distinct CDR3 sequences, 75% to 90% detected once. Sequencing of TCR beta drew on CD8+ and CD4+ T cells from blood. Stable or active relapsing-remitting multiple sclerosis, untreated and meeting revised McDonald criteria, defined the controls. The CDR3 has 16 amino acids. With 2 bases clipped from V and 4 bases from J, the junction kept 11 bases outside the gene matches. Germline CDR1 GTSNPN, CDR2 SVGIG (reference sequence). Study results and limitations: As acknowledged by the study, its TCR sequencing and HLA analysis included a relatively small number of individuals.

Material for sequencing was CD8+ T cells from PBMCs. The TCR sequence derives from a human donor with multiple sclerosis. The genes are TRBV30 and TRBJ1-5, with 7 bases aligning to TRBD1. CDR3 nucleotides: TGTGCCTGGAGTATCGATCCCGGGACAGAGAATCAGCCCCAGCATTTT. Translating gives CAWSIDPGTENQPQHF. Looking up the rest from reference TRBV30 and TRBJ1-5 gives the full variable domain: SQTIHQWPATLVQPVGSPLSLECTVEGTSNPNLYWYRQAAGRGLQLLFYSVGIGQISSEVPQNLSASRPQDRQFILSSKKLLLSDSGFYLCAWSIDPGTENQPQHFGDGTRLSIL.